This entry concerns a single T cell receptor beta chain. Sequenced by immunoSEQ multiplex PCR; TCRdb stores in-frame clones only, minus some. The sample yields fewer than 95,000 clones, about 88% seen once. The CDR3 sequence is 18 residues long. Trimming took 5 bases from V and 0 from J, leaving 19 bases between them. The V gene's germline CDR1 is LNHNV and CDR2 YYDKDF (reference sequence). This sample stems from a study of blood T cell repertoires in COVID-19. Study background: Specimens from acute and convalescent COVID-19 originated in the United States, Italy and Spain. T cells, B-cell-depleted T cells, or PBMCs supplied cDNA or gDNA.

The rearrangement joins TRBV15 to TRBJ2-2; D possibly corresponds to TRBD2 (5 bases). The sequenced sample was peripheral blood. The source is a man between 50 and 59 years old with acute or convalescent COVID-19. The CDR3 is CATSGKNLARTNTGELFF. CDR3 nucleotides: TGTGCCACCAGCGGAAAAAACTTAGCGAGAACGAACACCGGGGAGCTGTTTTTT.